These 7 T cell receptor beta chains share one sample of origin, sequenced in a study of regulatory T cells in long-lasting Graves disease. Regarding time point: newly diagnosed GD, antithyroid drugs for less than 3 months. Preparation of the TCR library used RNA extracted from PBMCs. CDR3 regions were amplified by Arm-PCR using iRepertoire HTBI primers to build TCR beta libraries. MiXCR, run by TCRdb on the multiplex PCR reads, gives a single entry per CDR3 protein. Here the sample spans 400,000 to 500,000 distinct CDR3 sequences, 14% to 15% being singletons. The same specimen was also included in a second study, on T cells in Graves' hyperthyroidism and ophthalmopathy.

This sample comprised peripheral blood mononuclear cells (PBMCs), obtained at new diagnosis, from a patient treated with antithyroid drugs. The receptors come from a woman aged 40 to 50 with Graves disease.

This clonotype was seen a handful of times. The CDR3 spells CASNPGGATEAFF. Here the CDR3 DNA reads TGCGCCAGCAATCCGGGCGGCGCCACTGAAGCTTTCTTT. The chain employs TRBV5-1 and TRBJ1-1; D is unresolved. The CDR3 sequence is 13 residues long. The germline V gene has CDR1 SGHRS and CDR2 YFSETQ. Trimming left V 6 bases short and J 4 bases short, with 13 bases between.

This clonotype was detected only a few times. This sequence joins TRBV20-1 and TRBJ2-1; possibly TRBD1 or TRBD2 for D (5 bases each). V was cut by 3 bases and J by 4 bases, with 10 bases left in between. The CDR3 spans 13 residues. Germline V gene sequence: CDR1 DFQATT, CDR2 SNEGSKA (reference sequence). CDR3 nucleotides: TGCAGTGCTAGTGGGTGGGGGTACAATGAGCAGTTCTTC. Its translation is CSASGWGYNEQFF.

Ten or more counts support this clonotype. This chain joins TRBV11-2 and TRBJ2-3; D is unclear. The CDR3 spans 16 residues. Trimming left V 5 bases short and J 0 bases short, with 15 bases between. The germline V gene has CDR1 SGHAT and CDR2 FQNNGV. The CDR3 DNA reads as TGTGCCAGCAGCCGCGGCAGCGTCCCTAGCACAGATACGCAGTATTTT. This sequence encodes CASSRGSVPSTDTQYF.

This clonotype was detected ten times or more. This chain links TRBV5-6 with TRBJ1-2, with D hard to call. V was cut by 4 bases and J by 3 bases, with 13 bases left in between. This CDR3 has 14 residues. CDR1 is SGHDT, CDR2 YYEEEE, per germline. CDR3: CASSPVAADYGYTF. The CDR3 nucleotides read TGTGCCAGCAGCCCCGTGGCGGCGGACTATGGCTACACCTTC.

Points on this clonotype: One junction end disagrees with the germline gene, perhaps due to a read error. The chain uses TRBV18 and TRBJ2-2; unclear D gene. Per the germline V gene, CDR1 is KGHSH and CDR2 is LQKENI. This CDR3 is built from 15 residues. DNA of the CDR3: TGTGTCAGCTCACCAGGAACAGTCAGGTCCGGGGAGCTGTTTTTT. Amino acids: CVSSPGTVRSGELFF.

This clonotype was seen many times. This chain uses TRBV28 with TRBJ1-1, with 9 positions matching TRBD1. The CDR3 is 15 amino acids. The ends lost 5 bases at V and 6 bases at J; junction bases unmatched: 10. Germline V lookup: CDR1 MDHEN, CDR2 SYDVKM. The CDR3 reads CASSKTGGRDAEAFF. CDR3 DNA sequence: TGTGCCAGCAGTAAAACAGGGGGCAGAGACGCTGAAGCTTTCTTT.

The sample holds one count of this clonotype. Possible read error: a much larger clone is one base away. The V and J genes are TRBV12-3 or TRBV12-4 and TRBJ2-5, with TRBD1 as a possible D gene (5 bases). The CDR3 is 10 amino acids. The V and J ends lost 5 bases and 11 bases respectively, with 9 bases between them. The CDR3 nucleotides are TGTGCCAGCAGTGGGGCGATACAGTACTTC. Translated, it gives CASSGAIQYF.